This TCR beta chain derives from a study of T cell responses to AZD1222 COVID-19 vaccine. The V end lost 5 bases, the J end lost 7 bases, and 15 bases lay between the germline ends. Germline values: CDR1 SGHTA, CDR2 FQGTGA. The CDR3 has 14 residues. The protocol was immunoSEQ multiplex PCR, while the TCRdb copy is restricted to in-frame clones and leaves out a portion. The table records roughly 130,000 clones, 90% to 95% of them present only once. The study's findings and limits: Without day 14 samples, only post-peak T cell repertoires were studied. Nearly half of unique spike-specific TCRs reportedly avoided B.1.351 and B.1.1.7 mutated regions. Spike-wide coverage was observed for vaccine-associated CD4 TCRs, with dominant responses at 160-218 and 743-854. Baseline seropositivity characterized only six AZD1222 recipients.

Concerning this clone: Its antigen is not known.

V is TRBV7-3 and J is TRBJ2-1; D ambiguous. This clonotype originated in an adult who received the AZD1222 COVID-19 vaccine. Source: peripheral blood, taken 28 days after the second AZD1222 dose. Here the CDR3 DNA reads TGTGCCAGCAGCCCCTCCGGTAGTGGGAATGAGCAGTTCTTC. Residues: CASSPSGSGNEQFF.